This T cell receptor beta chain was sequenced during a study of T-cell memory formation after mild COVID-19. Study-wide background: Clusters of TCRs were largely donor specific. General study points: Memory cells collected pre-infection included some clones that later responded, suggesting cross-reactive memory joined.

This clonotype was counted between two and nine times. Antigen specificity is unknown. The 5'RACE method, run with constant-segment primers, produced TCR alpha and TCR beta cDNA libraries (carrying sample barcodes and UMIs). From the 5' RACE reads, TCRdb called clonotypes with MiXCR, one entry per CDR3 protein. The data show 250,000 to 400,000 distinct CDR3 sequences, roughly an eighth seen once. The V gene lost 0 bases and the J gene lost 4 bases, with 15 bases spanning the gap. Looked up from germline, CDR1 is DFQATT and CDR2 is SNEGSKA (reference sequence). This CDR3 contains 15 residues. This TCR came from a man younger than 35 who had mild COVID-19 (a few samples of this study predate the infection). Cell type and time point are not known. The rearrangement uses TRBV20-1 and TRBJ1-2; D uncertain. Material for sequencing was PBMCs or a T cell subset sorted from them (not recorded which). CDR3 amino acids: CSARDQRLGVYGYTF. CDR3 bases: TGCAGTGCTAGAGATCAGAGGTTGGGCGTCTATGGCTACACCTTC.